This T cell receptor beta chain is from a study of blood T cell repertoires in COVID-19. Turning to the study itself: The origin of the acute and convalescent COVID-19 samples was the United States, Italy and Spain.

Clones were read by immunoSEQ multiplex PCR, and TCRdb kept only the in-frame ones, dropping some. The sample lists about 200,000 clones; roughly 89% were seen once. The CDR3 sequence is 15 residues long. The TCR comes from a man in his sixties who had recovered from COVID-19. Specimen: peripheral blood. The genes are TRBV12-1 and TRBJ2-1; the table gives TRBD1 as D, unverified against the DNA. TRBV12-1 is listed as a pseudogene. The CDR3 is CASTLDRTSYNEQFF. The DNA for the CDR3 is TGTGCCAGCACCCTCGACAGGACCTCCTACAATGAGCAGTTCTTC.